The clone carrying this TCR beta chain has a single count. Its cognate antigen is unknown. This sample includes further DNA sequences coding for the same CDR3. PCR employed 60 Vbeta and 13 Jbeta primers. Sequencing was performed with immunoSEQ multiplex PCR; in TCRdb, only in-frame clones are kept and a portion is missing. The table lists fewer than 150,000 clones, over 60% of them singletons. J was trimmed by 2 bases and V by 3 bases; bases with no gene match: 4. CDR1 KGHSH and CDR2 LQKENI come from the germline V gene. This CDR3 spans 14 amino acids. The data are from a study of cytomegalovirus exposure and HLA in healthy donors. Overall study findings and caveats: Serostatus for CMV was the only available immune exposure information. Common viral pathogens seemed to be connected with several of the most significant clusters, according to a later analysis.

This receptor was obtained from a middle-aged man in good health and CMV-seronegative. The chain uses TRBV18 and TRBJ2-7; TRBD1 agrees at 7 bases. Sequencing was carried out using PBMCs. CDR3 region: CASSPRQGTYEQYF. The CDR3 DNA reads TGTGCCAGCTCACCCCGACAGGGTACCTACGAGCAGTACTTC.